The T cell receptor (beta chain) described here comes from a study of cytomegalovirus exposure and HLA in healthy donors (dated by TCRdb to about 2017). Regarding the research as a whole: An earlier analysis of several hundred of the donors reported 250 to 300 Gb of sequence data and 117 million unique TCR beta sequences obtained from roughly 180 million T cells. Approximately 310 gigabases of sequencing data and around 80 million unique TCR sequences made up an early release that covered under 750 HLA-typed donors. The genetic ancestry cluster associated with self-reported Caucasian donors included roughly 84% of the roughly 400 genotyped donors. The study aimed to test whether signatures of past pathogen exposure could be identified by cataloging public T cell receptors. The T cell repertoires of some 670 subjects were profiled by immunosequencing and related to cytomegalovirus serostatus. A separate validation cohort of roughly 130 different subjects was used in addition to the 666-subject first cohort. To predict cytomegalovirus infection status, the study brought together high-throughput TCR immunosequencing, statistical association of individual TCRs with disease status, and machine learning. A later analysis re-examined previously published TCR beta repertoires from several hundred donors and added high-resolution HLA genotyping to investigate patterns of TCR occurrence. In the later analysis, no new phenotypic data were used to find candidate immune exposures; instead, reliance was placed on TCR beta sequences and their occurrence across donors. In an earlier analysis of 550 to 700 of the donors, high-throughput TCR beta sequencing was used to judge whether each TCR beta V gene segment behaved as functional or pseudogenic. Donor age, sex, ethnicity and CMV serostatus were compiled together with the repertoire data. A later genetic analysis took genome-wide SNP genotypes for about 65% of the 666 donors and used that subset as a discovery cohort. All discovery cohort repertoires had been generated using a single sequencing platform. HLA typing covered class I and class II loci at four-digit resolution. Typing coverage varied by locus: roughly 629-640 donors for A, B, C, DRB1 and DQB1; more than 500 for DQA1; about 570 for DPA1; 450 to 480 for DPB1. Because of strong linkage in the cohort, roughly five DR-DQ haplotypes were treated as single units for association and clustering. Among some 400 genotyped donors of the cohort, an average of around 220,000 unique TCR beta nucleotide sequences was sequenced per donor, of which about 18% were non-productive.

Library preparation employed the immunoSEQ multiplex PCR assay. For the multiplex PCR, a mixture combining 60 forward primers for TCR Vbeta segments and 13 reverse primers for TCR Jbeta segments was used. The CDR3 region of rearranged TCR beta genes was amplified from genomic DNA by a multiplex PCR assay. On the Illumina HiSeq System, the amplified TCR beta libraries were sequenced as 87-base-pair reads. For the original study's pipeline: A later analysis tallied 70 million to 100 million unique TCR beta chains across the 640 or so repertoires, and around 12 million of those chains were shared by two or more donors. Raw reads were error-corrected and collapsed into unique sequences by a nearest-neighbor algorithm in which closely related sequences were merged to remove PCR and sequencing errors. V, D and J gene segments were assigned by aligning CDR3 sequences to IMGT reference sequences. For a sequence to be retained, at least a six-nucleotide match to both a V gene segment and a J gene segment was required. Rearrangements were called productive when the CDR3 lacked stop codons and stayed in frame with V and J; all others were non-productive. Following IMGT convention, CDR3 was defined as the stretch from the second conserved V-encoded cysteine up to the conserved J-encoded phenylalanine. The earlier analysis of about 620 of the donors excluded sequences that lacked an unambiguous match to a single V gene segment. In an earlier analysis of approximately 550 of the donors, V segments were called functional above 56.7% productive rearrangements and were called segregating when the between-donor standard deviation exceeded 5%. A statistical classification framework was developed to diagnose cytomegalovirus status using the catalog of TCR beta chain sequences. A later analysis assigned V and J genes by comparing TCR nucleotide sequences with IMGT/GENE-DB human TR gene sequences. In a later analysis, CDR3 sequences and most-parsimonious VDJ recombination scenarios were assigned using the TCRdist pipeline. In a later analysis, each TCR beta chain was defined by its CDR3 amino acid sequence together with its V-gene family, and reads without a unique V-gene family were excluded. To address suspected cross-contamination and a sequencing artifact, a later analysis removed a few hundred highly shared, low-generation-probability nucleotide sequences. In a later analysis, a clonal expansion index was calculated for each public chain from normalized within-repertoire ranks of inferred template counts. Generation probabilities in a later analysis came from a VDJ recombination model fitted to out-of-frame rearrangements, and those results were checked against IGoR. In a later analysis, TCR-TCR, TCR-HLA and TCR-CMV co-occurrence was scored with hypergeometric tests, and a repertoire-size bias correction was applied to TCR pairs. In a later analysis, false discovery rates were estimated by permuting HLA or CMV assignments 20 times. In a later analysis, co-occurring TCRs were grouped using DBSCAN, with TCRdist sequence similarity added in when clustering inside HLA-allele-positive subsets. Repertoires with fewer than 30,000 or more than 120,000 public chains were left out of co-occurrence clustering, as were five repertoires with anomalous nucleotide sharing. TCRdb carries this immuneACCESS record with in-frame sequences only. Its versions omit some clonotypes, under half of them owing to an unresolved V gene in the studies checked, with the rest unexplained. V, J and clone size are taken as reported in that table, and D and trimming were inferred from the DNA itself. The sample contains about 120,000 clones, roughly 75% of them found a single time. Under 3.5% of the sample is held by the ten biggest clonotypes.

Reading from cysteine to phenylalanine, the CDR3 counts 13 amino acids. CDR3 DNA is the only sequence kept; it has 39 bases, read in frame from the first base. Trimming takes 4 bases from V and 6 bases from J, and the germline ends sit 10 bases apart. CDR1 is given as SGHNT and CDR2 as YYREEE, both from the germline V gene (reference sequence). In total, 600 or so healthy bone marrow donors made up the cohort. Cohort members were all nominally healthy when sampled, although unrecorded immune exposures were likely present. The donor tested CMV seronegative, placing the donor among the 352 seronegative members of the cohort. Each donor provided a peripheral blood sample, and peripheral blood mononuclear cells were used for TCR beta sequencing. Genomic DNA was extracted from the blood cell samples with the Qiagen DNeasy Blood Extraction Kit. General findings and caveats noted by the study authors: A few of the identified cytomegalovirus-associated TCR beta chains were confirmed in vitro to be specific for cytomegalovirus antigens. Only TCR beta chains were sequenced in this cohort, and the absence of alpha or paired-chain data limited detectable features. Because HLA typing was missing for some donors at each locus, association tests included only the typed subset. A later analysis found that most CMV-associated TCR beta chains appeared HLA-restricted, with HLA associations seemingly driven largely by CMV exposure. It was suggested by the authors that the approach could potentially be generalized to other disease states and immunological phenotypes. Specific HLA alleles were associated with over 15,000 TCR beta sequences at a false discovery rate of 0.05 in a later analysis. Some IMGT-functional V segments, including TRBV6-2 and TRBV6-3, could not be distinguished by the 87-base-pair reads and were therefore excluded. A total of roughly 160 TCR beta chains were listed by the study as associated with cytomegalovirus. In a later genetic analysis, a missense DCLRE1C variant was associated with V-gene and J-gene trimming of TCR beta chains, and the association was replicated in an independent cohort. CMV serostatus was the only immune exposure information available for the cohort. According to a later analysis, parvovirus B19, influenza, CMV and Epstein-Barr virus appeared linked to several top co-occurrence clusters. The classifier was reported to diagnose cytomegalovirus status with high specificity and sensitivity in both the original cohort and the validation cohort. Over 15 rarely observed V segments, including chromosome 9 orphons, were excluded from the earlier analysis of several hundred of the donors because counts were too low. Correlated functional status among segregating V segments might reflect linkage disequilibrium, but an unknown experimental factor could not be ruled out. When HLA alleles, especially DR and DQ, strongly co-occurred, attributing TCR associations to individual alleles was difficult. A later analysis found that HLA-associated TCR beta chains were more clonally expanded and had lower generation probabilities than equally common non-associated chains. The sequencing pipeline was judged likely to have produced a cluster of highly shared sequence variants as a technical artifact. A further reported finding was that TCR beta sequences accurately predicted the HLA-A and HLA-B alleles for most subjects in the first cohort. In a later genetic analysis, fewer N-insertions in productive TCRs were reported among donors in an Asian-associated ancestry cluster than the approximately 630-donor mean. Presence/absence analyses assumed roughly uniform sequencing depth across donors, an assumption that may not hold. An earlier analysis of several hundred of the donors showed that most TCR beta V segments appeared in productive rearrangements either about 87% or about 30% of the time, which broadly matched IMGT annotations. According to a later analysis, TCR association rates differed among HLA loci, with DRB1 alleles showing the most associated TCRs and HLA-C alleles showing the fewest. While some public TCRs were present in many individuals, most TCR sequences turned up only very rarely across donors.

This clone was recorded at least ten times. Its antigen target is currently unknown. Base quality data are lacking; no much larger clone is found one base away. The sequence derives from a woman aged 45-59 years in good health and CMV-seronegative. The V and J segments used are TRBV5-4 and TRBJ2-2, and TRBD1 may be the D gene, going by 5 matching bases. The sample consisted of PBMCs. This receptor has the CDR3 CASSTTGPGELFF. The DNA is TGTGCCAGCAGCACCACAGGTCCCGGGGAGCTGTTTTTT.